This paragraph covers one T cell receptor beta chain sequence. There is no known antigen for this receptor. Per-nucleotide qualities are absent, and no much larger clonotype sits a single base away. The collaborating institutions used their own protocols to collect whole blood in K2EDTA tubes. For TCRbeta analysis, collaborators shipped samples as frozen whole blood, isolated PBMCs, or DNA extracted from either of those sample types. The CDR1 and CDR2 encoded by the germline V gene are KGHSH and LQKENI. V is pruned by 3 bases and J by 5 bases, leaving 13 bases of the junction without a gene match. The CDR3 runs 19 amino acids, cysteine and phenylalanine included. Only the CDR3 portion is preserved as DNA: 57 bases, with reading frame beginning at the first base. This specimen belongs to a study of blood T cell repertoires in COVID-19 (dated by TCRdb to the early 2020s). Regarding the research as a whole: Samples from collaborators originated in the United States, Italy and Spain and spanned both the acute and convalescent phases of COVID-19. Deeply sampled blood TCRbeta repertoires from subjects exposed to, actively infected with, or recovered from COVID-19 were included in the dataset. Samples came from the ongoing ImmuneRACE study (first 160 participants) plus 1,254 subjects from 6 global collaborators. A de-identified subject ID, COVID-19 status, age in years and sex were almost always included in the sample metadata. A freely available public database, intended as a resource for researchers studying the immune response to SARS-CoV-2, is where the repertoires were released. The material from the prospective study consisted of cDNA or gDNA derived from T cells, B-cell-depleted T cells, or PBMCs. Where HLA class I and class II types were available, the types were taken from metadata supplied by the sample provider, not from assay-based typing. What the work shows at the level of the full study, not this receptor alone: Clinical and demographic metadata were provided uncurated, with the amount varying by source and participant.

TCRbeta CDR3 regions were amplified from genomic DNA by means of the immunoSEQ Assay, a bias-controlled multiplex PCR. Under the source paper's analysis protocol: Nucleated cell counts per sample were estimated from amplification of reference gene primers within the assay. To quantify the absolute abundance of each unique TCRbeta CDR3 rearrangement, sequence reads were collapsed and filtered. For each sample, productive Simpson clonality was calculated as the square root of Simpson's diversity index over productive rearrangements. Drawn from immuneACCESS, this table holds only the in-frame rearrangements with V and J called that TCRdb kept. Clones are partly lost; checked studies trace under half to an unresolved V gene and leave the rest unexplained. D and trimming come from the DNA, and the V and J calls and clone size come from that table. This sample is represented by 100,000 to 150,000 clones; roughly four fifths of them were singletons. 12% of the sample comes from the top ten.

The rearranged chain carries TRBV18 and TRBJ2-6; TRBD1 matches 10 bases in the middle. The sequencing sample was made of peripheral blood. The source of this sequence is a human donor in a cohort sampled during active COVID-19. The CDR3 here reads CASSPGQGTASVWANVLTF. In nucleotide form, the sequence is TGTGCCAGCTCACCGGGACAGGGGACGGCCTCTGTTTGGGCCAACGTCCTGACTTTC.